These T cell receptor beta chains were read from a single sample in a study of T cells after yellow fever vaccination. Each CDR3 protein is one row after TCRdb ran MiXCR on the 5' RACE reads. The table lists about 60,000 distinct CDR3 sequences, approximately 6.9% of them singletons. This specimen was CD8+ T cells sorted from PBMCs, taken on the day of the first yellow fever vaccination. These receptors all stem from a man between 18 and 35 years old who received the YFV17D yellow fever vaccine. The CDR3 runs from the conserved cysteine through the conserved F or W. A D gene is named only where the DNA matches it firmly. Size values are once, few and many counts, or a class for expanded clones, and some rows have none.

V gene	J gene	clone size	D gene	CDR3 protein	CDR3 DNA
TRBV4-3	TRBJ1-1	NA	NA	CASSDLAGPEAFF	TGCGCCAGCAGCGACTTAGCGGGGCCTGAAGCTTTCTTT
TRBV7-9	TRBJ1-1	many	NA	CASSLSGFGGNTEAFF	TGTGCCAGCAGCTTATCAGGGTTCGGAGGGAACACTGAAGCTTTCTTT
TRBV15	TRBJ2-5	NA	TRBD1	CATSRDSGGAGETQYF	TGTGCCACCAGCAGAGATTCAGGGGGCGCCGGGGAGACCCAGTACTTC
TRBV5-1	TRBJ2-7	few	TRBD2	CASSLLPSGGYEQYF	TGCGCCAGCAGCTTGTTGCCTAGCGGGGGCTACGAGCAGTACTTC
TRBV6-5	TRBJ2-1	many	NA	CASSYSQARSSYNEQFF	TGTGCCAGCAGTTACTCCCAGGCGAGGAGCTCCTACAATGAGCAGTTCTTC
TRBV5-1	TRBJ2-1	NA	NA	CASSLLDPMRDEQFF	TGCGCCAGCAGCCTCTTGGACCCTATGAGGGATGAGCAGTTCTTC
TRBV12-3/TRBV12-4	TRBJ2-7	many	NA	CASSPGDVAYEQYF	TGTGCCAGCAGTCCAGGGGACGTTGCCTACGAGCAGTACTTC
TRBV29-1	TRBJ2-3	medium-sized	NA	CSVGISGRTDTQYF	TGCAGCGTTGGAATTAGCGGAAGGACAGATACGCAGTATTTT
TRBV15	TRBJ2-3	many	TRBD2	CATSRERGGTDTQYF	TGTGCCACCAGCAGAGAGCGGGGGGGCACAGATACGCAGTATTTT
TRBV6-2/TRBV6-3	TRBJ2-7	many	NA	CASSYSGLTYEQYF	TGTGCCAGCAGTTACTCAGGGCTAACCTACGAGCAGTACTTC
TRBV7-2	TRBJ2-2	NA	TRBD1	CASSYSGGTGELFF	TGTGCCAGCAGCTACTCAGGGGGCACCGGGGAGCTGTTTTTT
TRBV12-3/TRBV12-4	TRBJ1-1	few	NA	CASSPNFGSEAFF	TGTGCCAGCAGCCCAAATTTCGGATCTGAAGCTTTCTTT
TRBV20-1	TRBJ2-1	many	NA	CSARGSIHSYNEQFF	TGCAGTGCTAGAGGTTCTATCCACTCCTACAATGAGCAGTTCTTC
TRBV6-5	TRBJ2-2	few	NA	CASSYGAGFTGELFF	TGTGCCAGCAGTTACGGGGCAGGGTTTACCGGGGAGCTGTTTTTT
TRBV29-1	TRBJ2-3	many	NA	CSVVAQIPDTQYF	TGCAGCGTTGTAGCGCAGATCCCAGATACGCAGTATTTT
TRBV6-2/TRBV6-3	TRBJ1-1	many	TRBD1	CASSYPTGATEAFF	TGTGCCAGCAGTTACCCAACAGGGGCGACTGAAGCTTTCTTT
TRBV7-9	TRBJ1-1	many	NA	CASARVLGTEAFF	TGTGCCAGCGCCCGGGTGCTAGGGACTGAAGCTTTCTTT
TRBV7-9	TRBJ2-5	few	NA	CASSSSREQETQYF	TGTGCCAGCAGCTCCTCCAGGGAGCAAGAGACCCAGTACTTC
TRBV11-3	TRBJ2-7	NA	NA	CASSLEATPSYEQYF	TGTGCCAGCAGCTTAGAGGCGACGCCCTCCTACGAGCAGTACTTC
TRBV6-2/TRBV6-3	TRBJ2-1	many	NA	CASSYSWVPGFF	TGTGCCAGCAGTTACTCGTGGGTCCCGGGGTTCTTC
TRBV6-2/TRBV6-3	TRBJ2-3	many	TRBD2	CASSYSVHWTSEMWLDTQYF	TGTGCCAGCAGTTACTCGGTTCACTGGACTAGCGAAATGTGGCTCGATACGCAGTATTTT
TRBV30	TRBJ2-1	many	TRBD1	CAVQGVRSYNEQFF	TGTGCCGTTCAGGGGGTCCGCTCCTACAATGAGCAGTTCTTC